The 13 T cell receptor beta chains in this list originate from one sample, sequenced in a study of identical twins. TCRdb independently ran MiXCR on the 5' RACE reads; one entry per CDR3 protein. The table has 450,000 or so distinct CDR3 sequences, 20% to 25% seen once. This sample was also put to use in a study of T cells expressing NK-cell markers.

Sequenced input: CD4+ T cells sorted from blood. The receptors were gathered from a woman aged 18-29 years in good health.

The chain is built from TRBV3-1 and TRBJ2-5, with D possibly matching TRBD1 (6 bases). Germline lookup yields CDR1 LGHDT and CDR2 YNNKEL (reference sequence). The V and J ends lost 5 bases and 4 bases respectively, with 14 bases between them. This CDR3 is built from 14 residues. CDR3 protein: CASSTYRESETQYF. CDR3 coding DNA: TGTGCCAGCAGCACATACAGGGAGTCAGAGACCCAGTACTTC.

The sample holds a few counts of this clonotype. Here the CDR3 reads CASSVASGDGGQYF. The CDR3 coding sequence is TGTGCCAGCAGCGTAGCTAGCGGGGACGGTGGCCAGTACTTC. The chain links TRBV9 to TRBJ2-5; 9 bases are shared with TRBD2. Germline-derived CDR1 and CDR2 are SGDLS and YYNGEE. V was pared by 0 bases and J by 10 bases, with 7 bases of the junction left unmatched. The CDR3 has 14 amino acids.

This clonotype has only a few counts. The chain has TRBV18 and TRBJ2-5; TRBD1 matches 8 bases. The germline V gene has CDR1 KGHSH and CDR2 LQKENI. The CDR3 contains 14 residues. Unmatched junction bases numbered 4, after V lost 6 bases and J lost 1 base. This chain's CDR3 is CASSAGTGQETQYF. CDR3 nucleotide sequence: TGTGCCAGCTCGGCCGGGACAGGCCAAGAGACCCAGTACTTC.

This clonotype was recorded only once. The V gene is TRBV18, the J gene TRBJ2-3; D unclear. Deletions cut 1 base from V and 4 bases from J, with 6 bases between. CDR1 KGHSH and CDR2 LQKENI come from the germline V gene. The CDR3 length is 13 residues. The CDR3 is CASSPQTPDTQYF. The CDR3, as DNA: TGTGCCAGCTCACCACAGACTCCAGATACGCAGTATTTT.

DNA of the CDR3: TGCGCCAGCAGCCACGACAGGGAGGGCTACACCTTC. Protein product: CASSHDREGYTF. The chain carries TRBV5-1 and TRBJ1-2, with 7 bases identical to TRBD1. This CDR3 spans 12 amino acids. V shed 4 bases, J shed 8 bases, and the junction held 5 bases outside the gene matches. Per germline, CDR1 SGHRS and CDR2 YFSETQ.

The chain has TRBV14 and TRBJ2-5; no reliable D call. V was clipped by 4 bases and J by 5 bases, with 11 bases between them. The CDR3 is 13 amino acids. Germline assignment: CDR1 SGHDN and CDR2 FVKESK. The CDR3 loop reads CASSRSQGETQYF. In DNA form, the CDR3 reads TGTGCCAGCAGCCGGTCTCAAGGGGAGACCCAGTACTTC.

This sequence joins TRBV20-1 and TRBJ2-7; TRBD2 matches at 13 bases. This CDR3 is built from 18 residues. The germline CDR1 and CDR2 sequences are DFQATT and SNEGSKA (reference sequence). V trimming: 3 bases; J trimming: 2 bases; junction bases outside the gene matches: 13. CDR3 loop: CSARGTGTSGENPYEQYF. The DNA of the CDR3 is TGCAGTGCTAGGGGTACCGGGACTAGCGGGGAAAATCCCTACGAGCAGTACTTC.

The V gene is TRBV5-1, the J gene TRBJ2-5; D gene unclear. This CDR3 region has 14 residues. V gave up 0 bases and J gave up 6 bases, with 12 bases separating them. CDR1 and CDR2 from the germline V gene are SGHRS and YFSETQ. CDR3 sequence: CASSLVAATKTQYF. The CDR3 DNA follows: TGCGCCAGCAGCTTGGTTGCGGCGACCAAGACCCAGTACTTC.

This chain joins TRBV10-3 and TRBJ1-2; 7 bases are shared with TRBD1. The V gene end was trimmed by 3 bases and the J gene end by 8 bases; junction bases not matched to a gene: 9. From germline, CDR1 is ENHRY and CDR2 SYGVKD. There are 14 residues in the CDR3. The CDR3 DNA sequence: TGTGCCATCAGTGAATCTACAGGGGTAGGAGGCTACACCTTC. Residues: CAISESTGVGGYTF.

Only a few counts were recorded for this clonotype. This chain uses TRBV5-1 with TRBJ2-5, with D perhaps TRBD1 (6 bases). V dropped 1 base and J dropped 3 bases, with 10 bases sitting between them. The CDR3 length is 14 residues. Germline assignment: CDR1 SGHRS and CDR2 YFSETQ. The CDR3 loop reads CASSLIQGKETQYF. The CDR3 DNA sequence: TGCGCCAGCAGCTTGATACAGGGCAAAGAGACCCAGTACTTC.

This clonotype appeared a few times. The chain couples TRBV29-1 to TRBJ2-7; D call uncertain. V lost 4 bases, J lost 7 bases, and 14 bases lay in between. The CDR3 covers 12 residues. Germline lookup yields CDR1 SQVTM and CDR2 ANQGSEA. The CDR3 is CSVVWRGEEQYF. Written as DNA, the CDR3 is TGCAGCGTTGTATGGAGAGGAGAGGAGCAGTACTTC.

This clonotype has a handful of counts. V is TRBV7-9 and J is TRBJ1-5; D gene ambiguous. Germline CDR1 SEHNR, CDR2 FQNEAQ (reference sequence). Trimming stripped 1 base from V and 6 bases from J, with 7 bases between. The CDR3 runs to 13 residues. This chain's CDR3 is CASSLVMGQPQHF. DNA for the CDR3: TGTGCCAGCAGCTTAGTGATGGGTCAGCCCCAGCATTTT.

DNA of the CDR3: TGTGCCAGCAGCATGACAGGGAGTAATGAAAAACTGTTTTTT. Translation gives CASSMTGSNEKLFF. The rearrangement uses TRBV9 and TRBJ1-4; 7 positions match TRBD1. With 4 bases clipped from V and 4 bases from J, the junction kept 4 bases outside the gene matches. This CDR3 spans 14 amino acids. The germline V gene encodes CDR1 SGDLS and CDR2 YYNGEE.